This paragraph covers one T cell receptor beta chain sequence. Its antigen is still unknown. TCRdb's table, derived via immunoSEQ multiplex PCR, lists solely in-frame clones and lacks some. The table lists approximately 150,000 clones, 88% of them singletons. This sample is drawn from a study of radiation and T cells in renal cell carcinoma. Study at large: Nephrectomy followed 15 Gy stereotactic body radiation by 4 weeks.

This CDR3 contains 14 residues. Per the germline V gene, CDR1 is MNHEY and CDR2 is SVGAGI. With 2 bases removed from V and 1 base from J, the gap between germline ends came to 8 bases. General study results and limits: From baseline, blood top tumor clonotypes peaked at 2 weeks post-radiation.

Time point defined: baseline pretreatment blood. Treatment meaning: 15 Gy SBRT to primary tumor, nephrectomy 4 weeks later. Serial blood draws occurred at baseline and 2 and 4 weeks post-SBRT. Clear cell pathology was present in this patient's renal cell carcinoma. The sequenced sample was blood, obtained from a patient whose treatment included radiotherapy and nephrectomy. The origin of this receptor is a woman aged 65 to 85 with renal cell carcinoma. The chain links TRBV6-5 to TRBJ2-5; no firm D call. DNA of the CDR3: TGTGCCAGCAGTTACGGGCAGCCCCAAGAGACCCAGTACTTC. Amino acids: CASSYGQPQETQYF.